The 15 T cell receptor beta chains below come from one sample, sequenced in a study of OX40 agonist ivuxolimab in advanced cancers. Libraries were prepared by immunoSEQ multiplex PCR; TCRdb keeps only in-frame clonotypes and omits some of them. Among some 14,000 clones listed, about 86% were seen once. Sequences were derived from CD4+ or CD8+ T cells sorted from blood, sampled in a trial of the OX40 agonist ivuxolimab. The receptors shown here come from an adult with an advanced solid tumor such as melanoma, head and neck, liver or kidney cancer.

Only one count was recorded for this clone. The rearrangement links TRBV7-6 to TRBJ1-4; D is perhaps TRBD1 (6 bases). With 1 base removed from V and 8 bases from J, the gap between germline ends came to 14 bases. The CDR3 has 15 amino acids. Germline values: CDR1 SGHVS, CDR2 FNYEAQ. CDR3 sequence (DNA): TGTGCCAGCAGCTTAGAGGGGGGAACCCTAGAAAAACTGTTTTTT. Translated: CASSLEGGTLEKLFF. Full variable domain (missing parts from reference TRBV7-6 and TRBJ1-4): GAGVSQSPRYKVTKRGQDVALRCDPISGHVSLYWYRQALGQGPEFLTYFNYEAQQDKSGLPNDRFSAERPEGSISTLTIQRTEQRDSAMYRCASSLEGGTLEKLFFGSGTQLSVL.

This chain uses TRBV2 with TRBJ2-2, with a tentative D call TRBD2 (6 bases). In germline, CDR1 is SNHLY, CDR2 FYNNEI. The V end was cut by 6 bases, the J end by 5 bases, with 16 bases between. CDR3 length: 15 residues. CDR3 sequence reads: CASSRDSHYTGELFF. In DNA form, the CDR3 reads TGTGCCAGCAGCCGGGACTCACACTATACCGGGGAGCTGTTTTTT.

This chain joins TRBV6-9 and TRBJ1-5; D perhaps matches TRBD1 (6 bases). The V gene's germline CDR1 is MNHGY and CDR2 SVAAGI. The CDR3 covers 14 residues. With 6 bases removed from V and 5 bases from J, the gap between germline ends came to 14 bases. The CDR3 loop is CASRQGAGDQPQHF. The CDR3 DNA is TGTGCCAGCAGACAGGGAGCTGGGGATCAGCCCCAGCATTTT.

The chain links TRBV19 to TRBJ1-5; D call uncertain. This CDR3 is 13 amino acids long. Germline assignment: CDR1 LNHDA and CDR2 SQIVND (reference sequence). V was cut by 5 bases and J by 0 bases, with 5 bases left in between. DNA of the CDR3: TGTGCCAGTAGTCTGAATAGCAATCAGCCCCAGCATTTT. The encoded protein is CASSLNSNQPQHF.

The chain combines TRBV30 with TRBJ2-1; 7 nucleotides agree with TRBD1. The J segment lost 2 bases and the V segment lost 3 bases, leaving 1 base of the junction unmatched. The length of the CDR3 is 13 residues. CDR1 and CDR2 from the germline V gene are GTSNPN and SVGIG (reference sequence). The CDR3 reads CAWRGQAYNEQFF. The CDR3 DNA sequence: TGTGCCTGGAGAGGACAGGCCTACAATGAGCAGTTCTTC.

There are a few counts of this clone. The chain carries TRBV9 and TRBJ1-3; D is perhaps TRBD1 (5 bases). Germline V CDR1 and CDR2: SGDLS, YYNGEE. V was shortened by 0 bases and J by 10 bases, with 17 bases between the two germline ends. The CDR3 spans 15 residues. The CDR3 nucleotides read TGTGCCAGCAGCGTAGCTACAGGTGACTCCGCGACCATATATTTT. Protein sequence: CASSVATGDSATIYF.

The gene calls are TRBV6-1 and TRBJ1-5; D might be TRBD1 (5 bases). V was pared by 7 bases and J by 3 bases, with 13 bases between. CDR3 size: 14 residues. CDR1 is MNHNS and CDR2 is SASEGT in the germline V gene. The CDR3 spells CASNHRGINQPQHF. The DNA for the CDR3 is TGTGCCAGCAACCACCGGGGCATCAATCAGCCCCAGCATTTT.

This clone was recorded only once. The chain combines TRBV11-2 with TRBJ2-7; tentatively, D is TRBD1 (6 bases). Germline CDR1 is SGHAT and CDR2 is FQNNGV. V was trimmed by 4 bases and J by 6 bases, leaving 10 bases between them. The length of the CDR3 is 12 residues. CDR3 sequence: CASSSTGIEQYF. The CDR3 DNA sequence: TGTGCCAGCAGCTCGACAGGTATCGAGCAGTACTTC. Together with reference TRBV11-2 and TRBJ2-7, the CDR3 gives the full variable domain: EAGVAQSPRYKIIEKRQSVAFWCNPISGHATLYWYQQILGQGPKLLIQFQNNGVVDDSQLPKDRFSAERLKGVDSTLKIQPAKLEDSAVYLCASSSTGIEQYFGPGTRLTVT.

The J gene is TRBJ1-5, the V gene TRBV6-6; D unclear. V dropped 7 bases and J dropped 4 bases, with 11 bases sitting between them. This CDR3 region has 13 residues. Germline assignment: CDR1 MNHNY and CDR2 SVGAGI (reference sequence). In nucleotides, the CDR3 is TGTGCCAGCAACCAGTGGGGAAATCAGCCCCAGCATTTT. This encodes CASNQWGNQPQHF.

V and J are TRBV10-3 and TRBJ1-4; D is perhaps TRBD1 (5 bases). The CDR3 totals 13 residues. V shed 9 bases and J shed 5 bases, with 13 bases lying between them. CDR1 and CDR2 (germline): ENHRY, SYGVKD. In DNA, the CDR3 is TGTGCCATTGGGGACCGCAGAAATGAAAAACTGTTTTTT. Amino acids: CAIGDRRNEKLFF.

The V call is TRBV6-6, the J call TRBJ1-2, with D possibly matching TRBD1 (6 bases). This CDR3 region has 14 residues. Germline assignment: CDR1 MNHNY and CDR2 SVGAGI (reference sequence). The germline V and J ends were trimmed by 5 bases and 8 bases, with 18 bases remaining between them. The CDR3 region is CASSTEGGSYGYTF. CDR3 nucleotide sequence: TGTGCCAGCAGTACCGAAGGGGGGTCGTACGGCTACACCTTC.

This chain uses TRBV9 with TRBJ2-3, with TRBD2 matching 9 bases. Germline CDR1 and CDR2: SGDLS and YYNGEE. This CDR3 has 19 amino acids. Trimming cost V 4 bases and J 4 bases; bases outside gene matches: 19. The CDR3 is CASSYPRGGTRGRSDTQYF. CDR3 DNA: TGTGCCAGCAGCTACCCGCGGGGGGGGACTCGGGGCCGGTCAGATACGCAGTATTTT.

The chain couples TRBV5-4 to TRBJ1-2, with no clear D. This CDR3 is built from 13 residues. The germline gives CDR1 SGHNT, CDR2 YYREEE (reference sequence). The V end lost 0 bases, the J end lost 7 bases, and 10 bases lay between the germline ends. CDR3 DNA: TGTGCCAGCAGCTTGGATCAGGAGACTGGCTACACCTTC. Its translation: CASSLDQETGYTF.

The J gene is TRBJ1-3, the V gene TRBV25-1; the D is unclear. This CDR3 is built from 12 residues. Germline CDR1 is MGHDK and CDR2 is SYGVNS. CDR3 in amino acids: CASVGYGNTIYF. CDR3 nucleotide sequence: TGTGCTTCGGTGGGGTACGGAAACACCATATATTTT.

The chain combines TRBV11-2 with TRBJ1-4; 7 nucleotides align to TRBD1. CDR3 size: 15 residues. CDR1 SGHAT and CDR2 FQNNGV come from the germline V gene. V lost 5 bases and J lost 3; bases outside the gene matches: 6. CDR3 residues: CASSRPGTANEKLFF. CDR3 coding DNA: TGTGCCAGCAGCCGGCCCGGGACAGCTAATGAAAAACTGTTTTTT.